The T cell receptor (beta chain) described here comes from a study of Ad26.COV2.S vaccination and SARS-CoV-2 variants. Overall study findings and caveats: From the TCR breadth and depth analyses, total T cell responses may have been underestimated.

About this clone itself: The antigen remains unidentified.

Germline V gene data show CDR1 as MNHEY and CDR2 as SVGAGI. CDR3 size: 16 residues. With V trimmed by 2 bases and J by 2 bases, 5 bases remained unmatched. Measured with immunoSEQ multiplex PCR; TCRdb has only the in-frame clones, and not every one. In the table there are about 680,000 clones, 89% of which are singletons. The treatment is: approximately 18 received Ad26.COV2.S at low or high dose, single or two shots; about 5 received placebo; per-sample allocation not given. Material that was analyzed had been drawn on day 63 after the first vaccine or placebo injection. The study used a vaccine consisting of an Ad26 vector that expressed Wuhan-strain SARS-CoV-2 spike.

This specimen consisted of peripheral blood, obtained in a trial of Ad26.COV2.S vaccine versus placebo. The sequence came from a person between 18 and 65 years old who received the Ad26.COV2.S COVID-19 vaccine or a placebo. The chain has TRBV6-5 and TRBJ1-1; TRBD1 matches at 10 bases. CDR3 region: CASSYRRDRGNTEAFF. Written as DNA, the CDR3 is TGTGCCAGCAGTTACCGTCGGGACAGGGGAAACACTGAAGCTTTCTTT.